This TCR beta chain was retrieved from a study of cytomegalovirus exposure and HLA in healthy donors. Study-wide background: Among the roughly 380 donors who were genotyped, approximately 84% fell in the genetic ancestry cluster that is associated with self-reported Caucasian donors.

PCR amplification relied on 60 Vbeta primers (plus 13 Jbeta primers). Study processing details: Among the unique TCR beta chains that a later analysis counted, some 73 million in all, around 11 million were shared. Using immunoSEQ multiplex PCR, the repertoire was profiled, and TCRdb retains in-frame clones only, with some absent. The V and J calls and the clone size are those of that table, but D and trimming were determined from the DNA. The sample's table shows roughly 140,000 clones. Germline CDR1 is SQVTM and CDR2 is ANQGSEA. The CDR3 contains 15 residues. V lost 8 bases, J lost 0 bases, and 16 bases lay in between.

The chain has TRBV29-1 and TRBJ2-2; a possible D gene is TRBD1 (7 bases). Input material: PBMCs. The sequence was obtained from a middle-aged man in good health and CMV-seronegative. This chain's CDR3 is CSIRGDRPNTGELFF. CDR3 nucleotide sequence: TGCAGCATCAGGGGGGACCGTCCGAACACCGGGGAGCTGTTTTTT.